The source of this T cell receptor beta chain is a study of cytomegalovirus exposure and HLA in healthy donors. Primers for the PCR totalled 60 Vbeta and 13 Jbeta. Clones were read by immunoSEQ multiplex PCR, and TCRdb kept only the in-frame ones, dropping some. The sample contains 150,000 to 200,000 clones, 65% to 90% of which appear only once. Donors sampled were nominally healthy, though unrecorded immune exposures were likely. General study results and limits: Reported findings show TCR beta sequences accurately forecast HLA-A and HLA-B alleles in most subjects. There were reportedly fewer N-insertions in an Asian-associated ancestry cluster than the roughly 700-donor mean, in a later analysis.

A remark on this clone: Its matching antigen is unknown.

This sequence originates from a male donor in good health and CMV-seronegative. What was sequenced was PBMCs.

CDR3 sequence (DNA): TGTGCCAGCAGCTTGAAGAGGGAGGGTGGCGACTATGGCTACACCTTC. Protein product: CASSLKREGGDYGYTF. This chain uses TRBV5-4 with TRBJ1-2; D gene ambiguous. The germline V gene encodes CDR1 SGHNT and CDR2 YYREEE (reference sequence). Trimming removed 1 base from V and 3 bases from J, with 16 bases in between. CDR3 length: 16 amino acids.